A single sample gave rise to the 24 T cell receptor beta chains below, sequenced in a study of radiation and T cells in renal cell carcinoma. Stated time point: blood 2 weeks post-SBRT. The treatment is: 15 Gy SBRT to primary tumor, nephrectomy 4 weeks later. Clones were sequenced by immunoSEQ multiplex PCR, and TCRdb holds only the in-frame ones, with some missing. The table records over 60,000 clones, around 86% of them present only once. This specimen consisted of blood, obtained from a patient whose treatment included radiotherapy and nephrectomy. These receptors were obtained from a woman between 45 and 65 years old with renal cell carcinoma.

J is TRBJ1-6 and V is TRBV2, with 9 bases aligning to TRBD1. CDR3 length equals 14 residues. Germline V lookup: CDR1 SNHLY, CDR2 FYNNEI. The junction had 4 bases not matched to a gene; V was cut back by 8 bases and J by 5 bases. The CDR3 DNA reads as TGTGCCAGCGGCCGGGACAGGGATAATTCACCCCTCCACTTT. Translated, it gives CASGRDRDNSPLHF.

The chain has TRBV4-1 and TRBJ1-5; possible D gene TRBD1, 6 bases. The ends were cut back, 4 bases at V and 0 bases at J, with 13 bases in the middle. CDR1 MGHRA and CDR2 YSYEKL come from the germline V gene. This CDR3 has 16 residues. The CDR3 spells CASSPTGGRSNQPQHF. CDR3 sequence (DNA): TGCGCCAGCAGCCCGACGGGGGGGCGTAGCAATCAGCCCCAGCATTTT.

This chain uses TRBV28 with TRBJ2-7; 7 nucleotides match TRBD2. The CDR3 has 14 amino acids. The V and J ends lost 8 bases and 7 bases, in that order; junction bases with no gene match: 14. The germline CDR1 and CDR2 sequences are MDHEN and SYDVKM. The DNA of the CDR3 is TGTGCCAGCTTCGAGGCTTCGGTGGGGGGGGAGCAGTACTTC. Protein sequence: CASFEASVGGEQYF.

The CDR3 here is CASSRTGGGTEAFF. The CDR3 bases are TGTGCCAGCTCACGGACAGGGGGCGGGACTGAAGCTTTCTTT. This chain uses TRBV18 with TRBJ1-1, with 11 bases lining up with TRBD1. CDR1 KGHSH and CDR2 LQKENI come from the germline V gene. V lost 4 bases, J lost 5 bases, and 3 bases stayed unmatched. The CDR3 contains 14 residues.

The CDR3, as DNA: TGTGCCAGCAGTTTGAACCTCTCTGGAAACACCATATATTTT. This sequence encodes CASSLNLSGNTIYF. This chain joins TRBV27 and TRBJ1-3; D not resolved. Trimming took 3 bases from V and 0 from J, leaving 6 bases between them. Germline CDR1 MNHEY, CDR2 SMNVEV (reference sequence). The CDR3 is 14 amino acids.

This rearrangement joins TRBV7-2 to TRBJ2-5; 7 nucleotides match TRBD2. CDR1 is SGHTA and CDR2 is FQGNSA in the germline V gene. J was trimmed by 4 bases and V by 7 bases; bases with no gene match: 12. This CDR3 has 15 amino acids. Here the CDR3 DNA reads TGTGCCAGCAACCGACCTGGACTAGAGCTAGAGACCCAGTACTTC. It codes for CASNRPGLELETQYF.

The V and J genes are TRBV11-2 and TRBJ2-1, with D tentatively TRBD1 or TRBD2 (5 bases each). This CDR3 is built from 16 residues. Germline CDR1 SGHAT, CDR2 FQNNGV. V dropped 5 bases and J dropped 2 bases, with 16 bases sitting between them. In nucleotides, the CDR3 is TGTGCCAGCAGCCGGACATCTCCCGGGACCTACAATGAGCAGTTCTTC. Residues: CASSRTSPGTYNEQFF.

This rearrangement joins TRBV25-1 to TRBJ1-5, with D uncertain. Trimming cost V 1 base and J 6 bases, with 7 bases left between them. Per the germline V gene, CDR1 is MGHDK and CDR2 is SYGVNS. This CDR3 is built from 13 residues. The CDR3 DNA sequence: TGTGCCAGCAGTGAATCGGGAATTCAGCCCCAGCATTTT. As protein: CASSESGIQPQHF.

The table lists this clone with a few counts. The rearrangement uses TRBV10-3 and TRBJ1-2, with a weak D call TRBD1 (5 bases). The CDR3 is made up of 14 amino acids. The germline V and J ends were trimmed by 2 bases and 4 bases, with 11 bases remaining between them. Per the germline V gene, CDR1 is ENHRY and CDR2 is SYGVKD. The CDR3 loop is CAISEGDGFYGYTF. The CDR3 nucleotides are TGTGCCATCAGTGAGGGGGACGGATTCTATGGCTACACCTTC.

This chain uses TRBV14 with TRBJ2-5; 7 bases map to TRBD2. J gave up 0 bases and V 6 bases, and 4 bases lay outside the gene matches. This CDR3 has 14 residues. Germline CDR1 SGHDN, CDR2 FVKESK. In nucleotides, the CDR3 is TGTGCCAGCAGTCCCGGGGGGAACCAAGAGACCCAGTACTTC. Protein product: CASSPGGNQETQYF.

The chain couples TRBV5-1 to TRBJ2-5; D gene ambiguous. V lost 0 bases and J 1 base, leaving 13 bases between the germline ends. The CDR3 length is 16 residues. Germline V lookup: CDR1 SGHRS, CDR2 YFSETQ. The CDR3 reads CASSLGSRAAQETQYF. The DNA of the CDR3 is TGCGCCAGCAGCTTGGGCAGCCGGGCTGCCCAAGAGACCCAGTACTTC.

The V and J genes are TRBV4-1 and TRBJ1-2; a weak D match, TRBD1 (5 bases). V lost 6 bases, J lost 3 bases, and 20 bases lay in between. Germline assignment: CDR1 MGHRA and CDR2 YSYEKL. The CDR3 extends over 16 amino acids. CDR3 sequence (DNA): TGCGCCAGCAGGTACATATTTGGGGGAAGAGACTATGGCTACACCTTC. Encoded protein: CASRYIFGGRDYGYTF.

The count of this clone is one. The CDR3 protein is CASSLVRSSGANVLTF. The CDR3 bases are TGTGCCAGCAGCTTAGTACGGAGCTCTGGGGCCAACGTCCTGACTTTC. This chain connects TRBV7-9 to TRBJ2-6; D remains unclear. The CDR3 runs 16 residues. Germline loops: CDR1 SEHNR, CDR2 FQNEAQ (reference sequence). Trimming pared 1 base from V and 0 bases from J, leaving 7 bases between.

The rearrangement uses TRBV6-5 and TRBJ1-3; tentatively, D is TRBD1 (5 bases). V gave up 5 bases and J gave up 0 bases, with 11 bases separating them. CDR3 length: 15 residues. Germline V gene data show CDR1 as MNHEY and CDR2 as SVGAGI. The CDR3 DNA is TGTGCCAGCAGTAGGGACCTGGCCTCTGGAAACACCATATATTTT. It yields the protein CASSRDLASGNTIYF.

This chain connects TRBV9 to TRBJ2-5; 14 bases are shared with TRBD2. The CDR3 runs to 18 residues. V gave up 3 bases and J gave up 1 base; unmatched junction bases: 8. The germline V gene encodes CDR1 SGDLS and CDR2 YYNGEE. The CDR3 loop reads CASSDGTSGGTGQETQYF. In nucleotides, the CDR3 is TGTGCCAGCAGCGACGGGACTAGCGGGGGAACTGGCCAAGAGACCCAGTACTTC.

The chain is built from TRBV6-5 and TRBJ2-3; TRBD1 might be the D (6 bases). V dropped 5 bases and J dropped 1 base, with 13 bases sitting between them. CDR1 is MNHEY, CDR2 SVGAGI, per germline. The CDR3 extends over 15 amino acids. CDR3 bases: TGTGCCAGCAGTCGGTACAGGGCTCGCACAGATACGCAGTATTTT. Translating gives CASSRYRARTDTQYF.

This sequence joins TRBV9 and TRBJ2-7; a possible D gene is TRBD1 (5 bases). The ends were cut back, 0 bases at V and 5 bases at J, with 21 bases in the middle. Germline assignment: CDR1 SGDLS and CDR2 YYNGEE. The CDR3 has 17 residues. The CDR3 region has the DNA TGTGCCAGCAGCGTAGGAGTTCTGCAGGGTGCTTTCAACGAGCAGTACTTC. It specifies CASSVGVLQGAFNEQYF. The variable domain in full, with the rest retrieved from reference TRBV9 and TRBJ2-7, is DSGVTQTPKHLITATGQRVTLRCSPRSGDLSVYWYQQSLDQGLQFLIQYYNGEERAKGNILERFSAQQFPDLHSELNLSSLELGDSALYFCASSVGVLQGAFNEQYFGPGTRLTVT.

This chain uses TRBV28 with TRBJ1-1; a possible D gene is TRBD1 (5 bases). Germline CDR1 MDHEN, CDR2 SYDVKM. V lost 2 bases and J 1 base, leaving 11 bases between the germline ends. The CDR3 loop spans 15 amino acids. The CDR3 bases are TGTGCCAGCAGTTTAGCCGCGACAGCGAACACTGAAGCTTTCTTT. It codes for CASSLAATANTEAFF.

In nucleotides, the CDR3 is TGTGCCAGCAGTGGGACAGGGGGACTGTACGAGCAGTACTTC. This sequence encodes CASSGTGGLYEQYF. V and J are TRBV27 and TRBJ2-7; TRBD1 aligns across 11 bases. CDR3 length: 14 residues. CDR1 and CDR2 (germline): MNHEY, SMNVEV (reference sequence). J gave up 4 bases and V 5 bases, and 4 bases lay outside the gene matches.

J is TRBJ2-3 and V is TRBV9; possible D gene TRBD2, 7 bases. The CDR3 covers 15 residues. CDR1 is SGDLS, CDR2 YYNGEE, per germline. Trimming stripped 9 bases from V and 3 bases from J, with 20 bases between. The CDR3 nucleotides read TGTGCCACTCTCTCTGGGGGGGCGAGGACAGATACGCAGTATTTT. This sequence encodes CATLSGGARTDTQYF.

Concerning this clone itself: The junction shows a germline mismatch at one end, possibly a read error. The same CDR3 also results from other DNA sequences found in this sample. The chain combines TRBV29-1 with TRBJ1-2; D ambiguous. CDR3 length: 11 amino acids. Germline values: CDR1 SQVTM, CDR2 ANQGSEA. Here the CDR3 reads CSVVPSYGYTF. The DNA for the CDR3 is TGCAGCGTAGTACCGAGTTATGGCTACACCTTT. The full variable domain, its missing parts supplied by reference TRBV29-1 and TRBJ1-2, is SAVISQKPSRDICQRGTSLTIQCQVDSQVTMMFWYRQQPGQSLTLIATANQGSEATYESGFVIDKFPISRPNLTFSTLTVSNMSPEDSSIYLCSVVPSYGYTFGSGTRLTVV.

The V and J genes are TRBV29-1 and TRBJ1-3; no firm D call. Germline values: CDR1 SQVTM, CDR2 ANQGSEA. The CDR3 has 11 amino acids. Trimming removed 7 bases at V and 4 bases at J, with 8 bases between. CDR3 protein: CSAKEGNTIYF. The DNA for the CDR3 is TGCAGCGCCAAAGAAGGAAACACCATATATTTT.

The genes are TRBV19 and TRBJ1-1; no clear D. The CDR3 runs 15 residues. Germline assignment: CDR1 LNHDA and CDR2 SQIVND (reference sequence). V was clipped by 7 bases and J by 4 bases, with 19 bases between them. The DNA for the CDR3 is TGTGCCAGTATCTGGGGTTCCGGCGCGGGCACTGAAGCTTTCTTT. It is translated as CASIWGSGAGTEAFF.

The V and J genes are TRBV7-9 and TRBJ2-7; D uncertain. Germline V CDR1 and CDR2: SEHNR, FQNEAQ (reference sequence). This CDR3 is 12 amino acids long. The V end was cut by 2 bases, the J end by 6 bases, with 8 bases between. CDR3 sequence (DNA): TGTGCCAGCAGCTTAATAGTGGGCGAGCAGTACTTC. Protein sequence: CASSLIVGEQYF. Using reference TRBV7-9 and TRBJ2-7 for the parts outside the CDR3, the full variable domain is DTGVSQNPRHKITKRGQNVTFRCDPISEHNRLYWYRQTLGQGPEFLTYFQNEAQLEKSRLLSDRFSAERPKGSFSTLEIQRTEQGDSAMYLCASSLIVGEQYFGPGTRLTVT.